The following is a T cell receptor (beta chain) sequence with its context. The antigen remains undetermined. TCRdb re-analysed the 5' RACE reads in MiXCR, keeping a single row per CDR3 protein. The sample records fewer than 450,000 distinct CDR3 sequences, roughly 24% being singletons. This specimen comes from a study of T-cell memory formation after mild COVID-19. The study, taken as a whole, reports: Later expanders leaned CD4+, whereas clones that contracted between day 15 and 85 were balanced CD4/CD8.

Per the germline V gene, CDR1 is SNHLY and CDR2 is FYNNEI. The CDR3 totals 15 residues. Between the trimmed V and J ends, which lost 3 bases and 7 bases, there was a span of 18 bases. The chain joins TRBV2 to TRBJ1-1; possibly TRBD1 for D (6 bases). Sequencing was carried out using PBMCs or a T cell subset sorted from them (not recorded which). The sequence derives from an adult woman who had mild COVID-19 (a few samples of this study predate the infection). Cell type and time point are not known. The DNA of the CDR3 is TGTGCCAGCAGTGACCGCCCTGGACAGAACTATGAAGCTTTCTTT. Protein sequence: CASSDRPGQNYEAFF.